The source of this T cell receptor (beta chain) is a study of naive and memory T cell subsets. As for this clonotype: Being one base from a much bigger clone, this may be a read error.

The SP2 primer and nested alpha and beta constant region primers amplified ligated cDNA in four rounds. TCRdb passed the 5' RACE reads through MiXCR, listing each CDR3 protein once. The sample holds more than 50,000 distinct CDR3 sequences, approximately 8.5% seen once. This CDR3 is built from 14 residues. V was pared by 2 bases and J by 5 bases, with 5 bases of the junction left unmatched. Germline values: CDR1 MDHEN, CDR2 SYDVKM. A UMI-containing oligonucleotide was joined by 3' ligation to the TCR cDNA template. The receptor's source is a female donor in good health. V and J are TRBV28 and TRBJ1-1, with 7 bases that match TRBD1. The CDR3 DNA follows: TGTGCCAGCAGTTTAATGTCCAGGGGGACTGAAGCTTTCTTT. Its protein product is CASSLMSRGTEAFF.